This entry lists 27 T cell receptor beta chains sequenced from one sample in a study of OX40 agonist ivuxolimab in advanced cancers. Here immunoSEQ multiplex PCR was the method, and the copy in TCRdb shows in-frame clones only, minus some. The repertoire holds 50,000 to 70,000 clones, with about 80% as singletons. The sequencing here drew on CD4+ or CD8+ T cells sorted from blood, taken in a trial of the OX40 agonist ivuxolimab. The receptors come from an adult with an advanced solid tumor such as melanoma, head and neck, liver or kidney cancer.

The gene calls are TRBV27 and TRBJ1-5; 7 nucleotides line up with TRBD1. V lost 6 bases and J lost 4; bases outside the gene matches: 9. Germline V CDR1 and CDR2: MNHEY, SMNVEV (reference sequence). The CDR3 consists of 15 residues. CDR3 amino acids: CASRARQGGNQPQHF. The CDR3 DNA follows: TGTGCCAGCAGGGCCAGACAGGGAGGGAATCAGCCCCAGCATTTT.

The chain joins TRBV5-5 to TRBJ2-1, with D maybe TRBD2 (5 bases). Germline-derived CDR1 and CDR2 are SGHKS and YYEKEE (reference sequence). This CDR3 contains 13 residues. The V gene lost 1 base and the J gene lost 5 bases, with 7 bases spanning the gap. The CDR3 DNA sequence: TGTGCCAGCAGCTTGTCGGGAAACAATGAGCAGTTCTTC. Protein sequence: CASSLSGNNEQFF.

J is TRBJ1-2 and V is TRBV6-5; 10 nucleotides agree with TRBD1. With V trimmed by 6 bases and J by 8 bases, 6 bases remained unmatched. Germline lookup yields CDR1 MNHEY and CDR2 SVGAGI. CDR3 size: 13 residues. The CDR3 DNA reads TGTGCCAGCAGAGCCGGGACAGGGGCCGGCTACACCTTC. Translation gives CASRAGTGAGYTF.

V is TRBV6-4 and J is TRBJ2-1, with 7 nucleotides matching TRBD2. The CDR3 is made up of 14 amino acids. In germline, CDR1 is MRHNA, CDR2 SNTAGT. The trim removed 7 bases at V and 5 bases at J, leaving 8 bases unmatched. CDR3 DNA: TGTGCCAGCAAGCGGGGCTCCGCAGACAATGAGCAGTTCTTC. Its protein product is CASKRGSADNEQFF.

V gene TRBV5-6 combines with J gene TRBJ1-2, with TRBD1 as a possible D gene (5 bases). The CDR3 spans 15 residues. The V end lost 0 bases, the J end lost 0 bases, and 9 bases lay between the germline ends. CDR1 SGHDT and CDR2 YYEEEE come from the germline V gene. This CDR3 reads CASSLGQIPNYGYTF. The CDR3 DNA follows: TGTGCCAGCAGCTTGGGACAGATCCCTAACTATGGCTACACCTTC.

The chain links TRBV6-5 to TRBJ1-2; 9 nucleotides match TRBD1. Per germline, CDR1 MNHEY and CDR2 SVGAGI. The CDR3 has 14 amino acids. J lost 4 bases, V lost 7 bases, and 7 bases had no gene match. CDR3 nucleotide sequence: TGTGCCAGCAACCCGGACAGGGGCCTCTATGGCTACACCTTC. Protein: CASNPDRGLYGYTF.

The chain carries TRBV5-8 and TRBJ2-7; unclear D gene. This CDR3 comprises 12 residues. Germline CDR1 reads SGHTS; CDR2 reads YDEGEE. The V gene lost 4 bases and the J gene lost 4 bases, with 9 bases spanning the gap. CDR3 DNA sequence: TGTGCCAGCAGCGTAGACTTATACGAGCAGTACTTC. Protein: CASSVDLYEQYF.

The chain carries TRBV28 and TRBJ2-7; no firm D call. The CDR3 sequence is 12 residues long. Deletions cut 5 bases from V and 3 bases from J, with 8 bases between. Germline loops: CDR1 MDHEN, CDR2 SYDVKM. The CDR3 bases are TGTGCCAGCAGTGTTAGAGGCTACGAGCAGTACTTC. Amino acids: CASSVRGYEQYF.

A few counts support this clone. The chain uses TRBV4-1 and TRBJ2-5; 8 bases match TRBD2. The V and J ends lost 8 bases and 5 bases, in that order; junction bases with no gene match: 16. Germline CDR1 MGHRA, CDR2 YSYEKL. CDR3 length equals 16 residues. DNA for the CDR3: TGCGCCAGCCAACAAGACGCAGCGGGGGTCGTGGAGACCCAGTACTTC. This encodes CASQQDAAGVVETQYF.

The V call is TRBV7-9, the J call TRBJ2-3; TRBD2 is a possible D gene (5 bases). The germline V gene has CDR1 SEHNR and CDR2 FQNEAQ (reference sequence). The length of the CDR3 is 16 residues. With 5 bases removed from V and 0 bases from J, the gap between germline ends came to 15 bases. CDR3 nucleotide sequence: TGTGCCAGCAGCCCCCTGGTGCGGACTAGCACAGATACGCAGTATTTT. Encoded protein: CASSPLVRTSTDTQYF.

V gene TRBV4-2 combines with J gene TRBJ1-4; weak D call: TRBD1 (5 bases). CDR1 and CDR2 (germline): LGHNA, YNFKEQ. Trimming removed 0 bases at V and 4 bases at J, with 12 bases between. The CDR3 loop spans 16 amino acids. DNA of the CDR3: TGTGCCAGCAGCCAAGAGCGGTCAGGGTTTAATGAAAAACTGTTTTTT. Translated: CASSQERSGFNEKLFF.

On this clone itself: The junction shows a germline mismatch at one end, possibly a read error. This chain joins TRBV7-7 and TRBJ2-5, with TRBD1 matching over 9 bases. This CDR3 spans 18 amino acids. Germline CDR1 SSHAT, CDR2 FNYEAQ (reference sequence). CDR3 DNA: TGTGCTAGCAGCCTTATGGGGACAGGGAGATTTTCGGGGGAGACCCAGTACTTC. Protein product: CASSLMGTGRFSGETQYF.

The V gene is TRBV30, the J gene TRBJ1-2, with 7 bases aligning to TRBD1. Germline V lookup: CDR1 GTSNPN, CDR2 SVGIG (reference sequence). This CDR3 has 17 residues. V lost 4 bases, J lost 1 base, and 15 bases stayed unmatched. CDR3: CAWIINRGLGYNYGYTF. The DNA of the CDR3 is TGTGCCTGGATAATAAACAGGGGCCTAGGATATAACTATGGCTACACCTTC.

The chain uses TRBV16 and TRBJ1-5; 7 positions agree with TRBD1. The CDR3 runs to 15 residues. The ends lost 2 bases at V and 4 bases at J; junction bases unmatched: 5. Germline assignment: CDR1 KGHSY and CDR2 FQNENV. CDR3 nucleotides: TGTGCCAGCAGCCAAGACAGGGCACCTAATCAGCCCCAGCATTTT. The encoded protein is CASSQDRAPNQPQHF.

The rearrangement joins TRBV5-1 to TRBJ2-3; TRBD2 is a possible D gene (7 bases). Between the trimmed V and J ends, which lost 2 bases and 1 base, there was a span of 11 bases. The CDR3 spans 15 residues. CDR1 SGHRS and CDR2 YFSETQ come from the germline V gene. The CDR3 loop is CASSLGRGRTDTQYF. CDR3 nucleotide sequence: TGCGCCAGCAGCTTAGGGCGGGGGCGCACAGATACGCAGTATTTT.

V usage is TRBV11-3 and J usage is TRBJ2-5; D unresolved. This CDR3 has 14 residues. V gave up 5 bases and J gave up 0 bases, with 10 bases separating them. Germline V lookup: CDR1 SGHNT, CDR2 YENEEA. CDR3 residues: CASSRASNQETQYF. The CDR3 DNA reads as TGTGCCAGCAGCCGCGCAAGCAACCAAGAGACCCAGTACTTC.

V gene TRBV5-4 combines with J gene TRBJ2-5; a possible D gene is TRBD2 (6 bases). Germline V gene sequence: CDR1 SGHNT, CDR2 YYREEE (reference sequence). This CDR3 has 13 amino acids. Trimming stripped 2 bases from V and 5 bases from J, with 10 bases between. CDR3 DNA sequence: TGTGCCAGCAGCTTTGGGGAGGCGGAGACCCAGTACTTC. This gives the protein CASSFGEAETQYF.

V is TRBV18 and J is TRBJ2-2; weak D call: TRBD1 (6 bases). The ends were cut back, 6 bases at V and 2 bases at J, with 13 bases in the middle. The CDR3 length is 15 residues. CDR1 is KGHSH, CDR2 LQKENI, per germline. The CDR3 sequence is CASSFGQTNTGELFF. CDR3 bases: TGTGCCAGCTCCTTCGGACAGACTAACACCGGGGAGCTGTTTTTT. Drawing the rest from reference TRBV18 and TRBJ2-2, the complete variable domain is NAGVMQNPRHLVRRRGQEARLRCSPMKGHSHVYWYRQLPEEGLKFMVYLQKENIIDESGMPKERFSAEFPKEGPSILRIQQVVRGDSAAYFCASSFGQTNTGELFFGEGSRLTVL.

V gene TRBV11-3 combines with J gene TRBJ1-1; D ambiguous. CDR1 SGHNT and CDR2 YENEEA come from the germline V gene. The V and J ends lost 5 bases and 2 bases respectively, with 9 bases between them. CDR3 length: 13 amino acids. The CDR3 here is CASSATTNTEAFF. The DNA of the CDR3 is TGTGCCAGCAGCGCCACCACAAACACTGAAGCTTTCTTT.

The chain joins TRBV7-9 to TRBJ2-5; D uncertain. The CDR3 extends over 15 amino acids. Germline CDR1 SEHNR, CDR2 FQNEAQ (reference sequence). The V end was cut by 6 bases, the J end by 0 bases, with 14 bases between. The CDR3 coding sequence is TGTGCCAGCAGGTCCGGTAATGCGTACCAAGAGACCCAGTACTTC. Protein: CASRSGNAYQETQYF.

This clone has only one observation. The rearrangement uses TRBV6-5 and TRBJ1-1, with D possibly TRBD1 on 6 matching bases. This CDR3 has 14 residues. V lost 9 bases to trimming and J lost 5 bases, with 19 bases between them. CDR1 MNHEY and CDR2 SVGAGI come from the germline V gene. The CDR3 DNA reads as TGTGCCAGTTCACGTGGGGGGCCGGGTACTGAAGCTTTCTTT. As protein: CASSRGGPGTEAFF.

The V gene is TRBV5-4, the J gene TRBJ1-2, with D possibly TRBD1 on 5 matching bases. With 4 bases removed from V and 8 bases from J, the gap between germline ends came to 18 bases. The CDR3 contains 14 residues. Germline lookup yields CDR1 SGHNT and CDR2 YYREEE (reference sequence). The CDR3 bases are TGTGCCAGCAGCCCGGGACCAAGAGTTCACGGCTACACCTTC. This codes for CASSPGPRVHGYTF.

The V gene is TRBV7-9, the J gene TRBJ2-7, with 9 nucleotides matching TRBD1. The CDR3 sequence is 16 residues long. With 5 bases clipped from V and 3 bases from J, the junction kept 11 bases outside the gene matches. Germline CDR1 is SEHNR and CDR2 is FQNEAQ (reference sequence). The CDR3 loop reads CASSGKTGGLSYEQYF. In nucleotides, the CDR3 is TGTGCCAGCAGCGGGAAGACAGGGGGTTTGAGCTACGAGCAGTACTTC.

The rearrangement links TRBV28 to TRBJ1-6; D ambiguous. This CDR3 is 14 amino acids long. Deletions cut 6 bases from V and 5 bases from J, with 11 bases between. Germline V lookup: CDR1 MDHEN, CDR2 SYDVKM. This CDR3 reads CASREGTDNSPLHF. The CDR3, as DNA: TGTGCCAGCAGAGAGGGTACTGATAATTCACCCCTCCACTTT.

The chain combines TRBV28 with TRBJ2-1; the match to TRBD1 covers 7 bases. The V and J ends lost 2 bases and 2 bases, in that order; junction bases with no gene match: 0. Germline loops: CDR1 MDHEN, CDR2 SYDVKM. The CDR3 runs to 14 residues. CDR3 region: CASSLGTAYNEQFF. Written as DNA, the CDR3 is TGTGCCAGCAGTTTAGGGACAGCCTACAATGAGCAGTTCTTC.

CDR3 region: CASGKAGANVLTF. In DNA, the CDR3 is TGTGCCAGCGGGAAGGCCGGGGCCAACGTCCTGACTTTC. The chain uses TRBV28 and TRBJ2-6; D is undetermined. V was shortened by 8 bases and J by 4 bases, with 9 bases between the two germline ends. Germline V gives CDR1 MDHEN, CDR2 SYDVKM. The CDR3 is 13 amino acids.

V gene TRBV28 combines with J gene TRBJ1-1, with D unclear. The germline CDR1 and CDR2 sequences are MDHEN and SYDVKM. The CDR3 is 12 residues long. With 5 bases removed from V and 0 bases from J, the gap between germline ends came to 4 bases. The CDR3 spells CASSHLNTEAFF. In nucleotides, the CDR3 is TGTGCCAGCAGTCATTTGAACACTGAAGCTTTCTTT.